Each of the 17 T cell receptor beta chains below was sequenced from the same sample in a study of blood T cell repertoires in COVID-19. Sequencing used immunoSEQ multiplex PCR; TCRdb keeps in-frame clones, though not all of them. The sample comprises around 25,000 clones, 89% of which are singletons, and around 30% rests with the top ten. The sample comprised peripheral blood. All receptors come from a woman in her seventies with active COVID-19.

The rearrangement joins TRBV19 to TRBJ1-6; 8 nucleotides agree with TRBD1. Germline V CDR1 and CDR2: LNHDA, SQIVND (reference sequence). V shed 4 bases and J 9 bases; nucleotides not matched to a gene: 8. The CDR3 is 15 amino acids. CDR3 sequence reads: CASSTAGQGTSPLHF. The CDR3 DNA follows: TGTGCCAGTAGTACCGCAGGACAGGGTACTTCACCCCTCCACTTT.

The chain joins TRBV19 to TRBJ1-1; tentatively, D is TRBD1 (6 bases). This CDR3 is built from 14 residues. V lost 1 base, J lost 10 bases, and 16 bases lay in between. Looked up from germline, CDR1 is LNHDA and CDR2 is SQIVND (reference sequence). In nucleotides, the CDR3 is TGTGCCAGTAGTATAGCAGGGGCTTCTGCGAGAGCTTTCTTT. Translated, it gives CASSIAGASARAFF.

CDR3 sequence reads: CASSPTQGDEQFF. The DNA for the CDR3 is TGTGCCAGCTCACCGACTCAGGGGGATGAGCAGTTCTTC. The genes are TRBV18 and TRBJ2-1; TRBD1 agrees at 7 bases. The CDR3 spans 13 residues. Germline-derived CDR1 and CDR2 are KGHSH and LQKENI. J was trimmed by 8 bases and V by 3 bases; bases with no gene match: 4.

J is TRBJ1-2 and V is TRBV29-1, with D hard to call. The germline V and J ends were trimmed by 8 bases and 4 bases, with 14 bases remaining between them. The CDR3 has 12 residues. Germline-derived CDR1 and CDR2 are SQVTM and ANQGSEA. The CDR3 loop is CSYLLSGYGYTF. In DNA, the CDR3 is TGCAGCTATCTTTTATCCGGCTATGGCTACACCTTC.

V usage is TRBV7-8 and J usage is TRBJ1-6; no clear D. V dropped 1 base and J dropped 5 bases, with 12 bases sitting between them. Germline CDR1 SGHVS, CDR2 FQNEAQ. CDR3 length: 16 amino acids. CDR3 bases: TGTGCCAGCAGCTTAGACCGGGTTCTTAATAATTCACCCCTCCACTTT. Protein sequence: CASSLDRVLNNSPLHF.

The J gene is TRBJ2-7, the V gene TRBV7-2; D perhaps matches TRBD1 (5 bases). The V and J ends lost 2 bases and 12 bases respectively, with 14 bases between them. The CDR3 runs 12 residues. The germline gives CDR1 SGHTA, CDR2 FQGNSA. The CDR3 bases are TGTGCCAGCAGCTTACCAGGCAGGGATCCGTACTTC. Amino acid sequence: CASSLPGRDPYF.

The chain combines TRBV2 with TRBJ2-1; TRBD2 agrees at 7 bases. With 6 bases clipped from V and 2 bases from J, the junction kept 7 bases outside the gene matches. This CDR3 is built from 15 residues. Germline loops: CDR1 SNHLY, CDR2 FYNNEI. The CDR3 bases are TGTGCCAGCAGCGCCCCCGGGGGGACCTACAATGAGCAGTTCTTC. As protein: CASSAPGGTYNEQFF. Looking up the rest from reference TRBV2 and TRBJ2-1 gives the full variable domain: EPEVTQTPSHQVTQMGQEVILRCVPISNHLYFYWYRQILGQKVEFLVSFYNNEISEKSEIFDDQFSVERPDGSNFTLKIRSTKLEDSAMYFCASSAPGGTYNEQFFGPGTRLTVL.

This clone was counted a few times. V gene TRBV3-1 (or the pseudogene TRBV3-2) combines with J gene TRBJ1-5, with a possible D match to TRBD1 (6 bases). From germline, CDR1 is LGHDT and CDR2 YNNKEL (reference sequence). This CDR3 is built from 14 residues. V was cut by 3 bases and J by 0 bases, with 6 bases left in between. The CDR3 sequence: CASSQGASNQPQHF. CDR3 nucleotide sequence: TGTGCCAGCAGCCAGGGGGCTAGCAATCAGCCCCAGCATTTT.

In nucleotides, the CDR3 is TGTGCCAGCAGTACCAGACTAGCGGGGGGCACCTACAATGAGCAGTTCTTC. It yields the protein CASSTRLAGGTYNEQFF. This chain links TRBV27 with TRBJ2-1; TRBD2 matches 13 bases. The V and J ends lost 5 bases and 2 bases, in that order; junction bases with no gene match: 6. The CDR3 has 17 amino acids. In germline, CDR1 is MNHEY, CDR2 SMNVEV (reference sequence).

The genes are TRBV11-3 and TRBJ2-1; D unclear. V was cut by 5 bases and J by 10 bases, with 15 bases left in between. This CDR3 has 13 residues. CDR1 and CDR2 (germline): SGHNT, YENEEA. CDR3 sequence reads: CASSTTSSSEQFF. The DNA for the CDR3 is TGTGCCAGCAGCACTACAAGCAGCAGCGAGCAGTTCTTC. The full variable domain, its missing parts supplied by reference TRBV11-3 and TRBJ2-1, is EAGVVQSPRYKIIEKKQPVAFWCNPISGHNTLYWYLQNLGQGPELLIRYENEEAVDDSQLPKDRFSAERLKGVDSTLKIQPAELGDSAVYLCASSTTSSSEQFFGPGTRLTVL.

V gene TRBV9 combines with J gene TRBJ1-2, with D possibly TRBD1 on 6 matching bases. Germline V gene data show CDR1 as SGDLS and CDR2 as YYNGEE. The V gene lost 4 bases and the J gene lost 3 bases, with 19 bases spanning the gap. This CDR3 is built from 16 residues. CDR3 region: CASSLQPGGLDYGYTF. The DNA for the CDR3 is TGTGCCAGCAGCCTCCAGCCGGGGGGGCTTGACTATGGCTACACCTTC.

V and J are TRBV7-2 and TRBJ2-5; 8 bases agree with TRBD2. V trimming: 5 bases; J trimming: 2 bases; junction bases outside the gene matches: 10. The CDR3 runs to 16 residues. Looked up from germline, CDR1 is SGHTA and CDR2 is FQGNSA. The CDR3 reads CASSPAGAGGQETQYF. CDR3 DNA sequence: TGTGCCAGCAGCCCCGCGGGGGCGGGAGGACAAGAGACCCAGTACTTC.

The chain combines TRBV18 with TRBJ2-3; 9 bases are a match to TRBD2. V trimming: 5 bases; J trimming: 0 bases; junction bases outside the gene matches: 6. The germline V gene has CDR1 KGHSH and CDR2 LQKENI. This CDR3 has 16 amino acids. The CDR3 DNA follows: TGTGCCAGCTCATCTCAGGCGGGGGGGAGCACAGATACGCAGTATTTT. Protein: CASSSQAGGSTDTQYF.

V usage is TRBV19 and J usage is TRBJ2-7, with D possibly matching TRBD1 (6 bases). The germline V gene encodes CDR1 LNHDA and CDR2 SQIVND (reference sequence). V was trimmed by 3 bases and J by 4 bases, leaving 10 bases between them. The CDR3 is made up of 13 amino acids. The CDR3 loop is CASSIQGLYEQYF. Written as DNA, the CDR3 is TGTGCCAGTAGTATTCAGGGGTTGTACGAGCAGTACTTC.

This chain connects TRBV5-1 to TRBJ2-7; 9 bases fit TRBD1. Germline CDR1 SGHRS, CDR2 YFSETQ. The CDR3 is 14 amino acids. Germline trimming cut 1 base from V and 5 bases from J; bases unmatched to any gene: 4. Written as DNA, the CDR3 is TGCGCCAGCAGCTTGCGGGACAGGGCTGACGAGCAGTACTTC. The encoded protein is CASSLRDRADEQYF.

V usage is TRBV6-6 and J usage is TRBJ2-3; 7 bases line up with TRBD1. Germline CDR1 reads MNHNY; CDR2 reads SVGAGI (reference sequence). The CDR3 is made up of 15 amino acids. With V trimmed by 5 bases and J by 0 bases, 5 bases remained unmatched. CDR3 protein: CASSPGQRSTDTQYF. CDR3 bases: TGTGCCAGCAGTCCGGGACAGCGTAGCACAGATACGCAGTATTTT.

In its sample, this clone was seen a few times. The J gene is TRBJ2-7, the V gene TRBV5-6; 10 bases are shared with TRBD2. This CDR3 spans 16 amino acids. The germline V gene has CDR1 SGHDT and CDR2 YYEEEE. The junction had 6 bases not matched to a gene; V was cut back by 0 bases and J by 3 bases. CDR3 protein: CASSLAPSGGYYEQYF. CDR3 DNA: TGTGCCAGCAGCTTGGCTCCTAGCGGGGGTTACTACGAGCAGTACTTC.